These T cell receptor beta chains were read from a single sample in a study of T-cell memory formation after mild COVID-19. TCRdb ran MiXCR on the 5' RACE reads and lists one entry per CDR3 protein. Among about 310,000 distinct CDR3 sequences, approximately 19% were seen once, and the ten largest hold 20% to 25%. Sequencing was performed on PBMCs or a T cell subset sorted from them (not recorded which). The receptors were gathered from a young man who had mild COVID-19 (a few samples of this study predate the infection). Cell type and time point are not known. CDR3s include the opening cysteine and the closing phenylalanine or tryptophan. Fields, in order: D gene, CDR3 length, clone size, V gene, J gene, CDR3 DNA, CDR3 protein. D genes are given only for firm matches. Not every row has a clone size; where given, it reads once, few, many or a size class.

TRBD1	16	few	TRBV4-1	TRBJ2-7	TGCGCCAGCAGCCCTGGTGGACAGGGGAGCTCCTACGAGCAGTACTTC	CASSPGGQGSSYEQYF
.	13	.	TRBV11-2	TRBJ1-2	TGTGCCAGCAGCCCCGAAAGGGGCTATGGCTACACCTTC	CASSPERGYGYTF
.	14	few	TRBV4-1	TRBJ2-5	TGCGCCAGCAGCACCTACTCAGGGGAAGAGACCCAGTACTTC	CASSTYSGEETQYF
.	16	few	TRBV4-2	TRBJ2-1	TGTGCCAGCAGCCCACTCCGGGGTGGTTCCTACAATGAGCAGTTCTTC	CASSPLRGGSYNEQFF
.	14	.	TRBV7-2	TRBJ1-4	TGTGCCAGCAGCCCCCGACAGGTTAATGAAAAACTGTTTTTT	CASSPRQVNEKLFF
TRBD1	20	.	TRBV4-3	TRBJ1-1	TGCGCCAGCAGCCAACGGTTACCGACAGGGGGCGTACATATGAACACTGAAGCTTTCTTT	CASSQRLPTGGVHMNTEAFF
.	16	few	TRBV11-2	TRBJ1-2	TGTGCCAGCACTATCTTAGCGGGGGGCGTTCGCCATGGCTACACCTTC	CASTILAGGVRHGYTF
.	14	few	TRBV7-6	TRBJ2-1	TGTGCCAGCAGCCCGGACTACTCCTACAATGAGCAGTTCTTC	CASSPDYSYNEQFF
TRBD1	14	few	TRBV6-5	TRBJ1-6	TGTGCCAGCAGTTACTCGGGACAGATTTCACCCCTCCACTTT	CASSYSGQISPLHF
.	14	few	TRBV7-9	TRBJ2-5	TGTGCCAGCAGCTTAGTCCTATCCCAAGAGACCCAGTACTTC	CASSLVLSQETQYF
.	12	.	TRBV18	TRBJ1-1	TGTGCCAGCTCACCAGCGTCGACGGAGCGTTTCTTT	CASSPASTERFF